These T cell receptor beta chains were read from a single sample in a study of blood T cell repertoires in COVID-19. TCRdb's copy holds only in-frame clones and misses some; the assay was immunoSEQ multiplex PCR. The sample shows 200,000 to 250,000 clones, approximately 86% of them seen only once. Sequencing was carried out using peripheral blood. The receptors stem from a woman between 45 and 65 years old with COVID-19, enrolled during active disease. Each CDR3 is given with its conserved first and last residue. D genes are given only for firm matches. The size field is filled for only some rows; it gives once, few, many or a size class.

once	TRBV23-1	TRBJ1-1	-	TGCGCCAGCAGTCAATCGGGCAGTGCAGGCACTGAAGCTTTCTTT	CASSQSGSAGTEAFF
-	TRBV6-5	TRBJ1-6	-	TGTGCCAGCAGTTACTTGGACAGATATTCACCCCTCCACTTT	CASSYLDRYSPLHF
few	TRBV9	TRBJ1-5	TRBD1	TGTGCCAGCAGCTTATCCGGGACAGTTAATCAGCCCCAGCATTTT	CASSLSGTVNQPQHF
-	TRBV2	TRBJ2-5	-	TGTGCCAGCAGTGAATGGGCAGGGGTCATGGGGACCCAGTACTTC	CASSEWAGVMGTQYF
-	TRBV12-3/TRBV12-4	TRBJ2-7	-	TGTGCCAGCAGTTTTTTAGAGAACGAGCAGTACTTC	CASSFLENEQYF
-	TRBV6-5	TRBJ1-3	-	TGTGCCTCTAAGCGGGGTAATACTGGAAACACCATATATTTT	CASKRGNTGNTIYF
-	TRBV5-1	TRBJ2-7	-	TGCGCCAGCAGGCGAACGACAGTATCCGAGCAGTACTTC	CASRRTTVSEQYF
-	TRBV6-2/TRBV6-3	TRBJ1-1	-	TGTGCCAGCAGTTACTTAATAGGGGGTGGTCGCACTGAAGCTTTCTTT	CASSYLIGGGRTEAFF
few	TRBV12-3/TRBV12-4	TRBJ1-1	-	TGTGCCAGCAGTTTAACAGGGTTGGTTGTCGCTTTCTTT	CASSLTGLVVAFF
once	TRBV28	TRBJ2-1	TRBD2	TGTGCCAGCAGTTCCCCAGCGGGATACAATGAGCAGTTCTTC	CASSSPAGYNEQFF
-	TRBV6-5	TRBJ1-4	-	TGTGCCAGCAGTTACTCGTTATCAACTAATGAAAAACTGTTTTTT	CASSYSLSTNEKLFF
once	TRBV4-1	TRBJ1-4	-	TGCGCCAGCAGCCAAACAGTCCGGAGGGTTGAAAAACTGTTTTTT	CASSQTVRRVEKLFF
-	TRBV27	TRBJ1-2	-	TGTGCCAGCAGTTCCTCGACAGTTTCGGAGACCTTC	CASSSSTVSETF
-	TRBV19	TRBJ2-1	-	TGTGCCAGTAGTATTGTGGCGGGGAGGTACAATGAGCAGTTCTTC	CASSIVAGRYNEQFF
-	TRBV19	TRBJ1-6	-	TGTGCCAGTAGTATAGGGGGAGGGAATTCACCCCTCCACTTT	CASSIGGGNSPLHF
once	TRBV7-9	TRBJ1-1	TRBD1	TGTGCCAGCAGATTCCACCGGGACAGGGGGGGAGCTTTCTTT	CASRFHRDRGGAFF
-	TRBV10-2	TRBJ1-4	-	TGCGCCAGCACGCGAACGGTTGCAACTAATGAAAAACTGTTTTTT	CASTRTVATNEKLFF
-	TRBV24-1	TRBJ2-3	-	TGTGCCACCAGTGATCCGGGACAAAGCACAGATACGCAGTATTTT	CATSDPGQSTDTQYF
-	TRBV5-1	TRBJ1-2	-	TGCGCCAGCAGCTTGGCAGAGACTAGTGGCTACACCTTC	CASSLAETSGYTF
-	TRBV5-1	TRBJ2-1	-	TGCGCCAGCAGCTTGGCAACAGGGAAAGGTCATGAGCAGTTCTTC	CASSLATGKGHEQFF
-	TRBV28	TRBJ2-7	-	TGTGCCAGCAGTTTAACAGGGTATCGGTACGAGCAGTACTTC	CASSLTGYRYEQYF
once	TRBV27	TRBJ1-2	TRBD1	TGTGCCAGCAGTCATGGGACAGCCTATGGCTACACCTTC	CASSHGTAYGYTF
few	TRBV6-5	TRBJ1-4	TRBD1	TGTGCCAGCAGTTACTCGAGTGGGACAGGGTATGAAAAACTGTTTTTT	CASSYSSGTGYEKLFF
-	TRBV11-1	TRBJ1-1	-	TGTGCCAGCAGCTTATTATCGAGCACTGAAGCTTTCTTT	CASSLLSSTEAFF
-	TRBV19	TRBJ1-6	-	TGTGCCAGTAGTATAGACAAATCACCCCTCCACTTT	CASSIDKSPLHF
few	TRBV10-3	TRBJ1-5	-	TGTGCCATCAGTGAGATGGAGAATCAGCCCCAGCATTTT	CAISEMENQPQHF
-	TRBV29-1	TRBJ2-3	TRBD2	TGCAGCGTTAGCGGGGGGACAGATACGCAGTATTTT	CSVSGGTDTQYF
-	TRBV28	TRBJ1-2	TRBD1	TGTGCCAGCACCATCAGCAGGGGGAACTATGGCTACACCTTC	CASTISRGNYGYTF
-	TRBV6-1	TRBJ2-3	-	TGTGCCAGCAGTGACAGGGTCCGGGATACGCAGTATTTT	CASSDRVRDTQYF
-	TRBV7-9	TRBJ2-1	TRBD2	TGTGCCAGCAGCTTAATGTCGACTAGCGGGGGGGCCAGTTTGAATGAGCAGTTCTTC	CASSLMSTSGGASLNEQFF
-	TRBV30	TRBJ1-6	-	TGTGCCTGGACCCTAAGGGACAATCATTCACCCCTCCACTTT	CAWTLRDNHSPLHF
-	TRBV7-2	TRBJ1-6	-	TGTGCCAGCAGCTTCCTGACCCTGGGGGCTGGTTCACCCCTCCACTTT	CASSFLTLGAGSPLHF
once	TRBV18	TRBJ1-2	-	TGTGCCAGCTCACAAGACGGGGAGGCCTACACCTTC	CASSQDGEAYTF
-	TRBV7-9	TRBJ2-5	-	TGTGCCAGCAGCGTCCGACAGTTACTTTTCCAAGAGACCCAGTACTTC	CASSVRQLLFQETQYF
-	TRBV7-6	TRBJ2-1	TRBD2	TGTGCCAGCAGCTTAGTGGCTAGCGGGGGGAATGAGCAGTTCTTC	CASSLVASGGNEQFF
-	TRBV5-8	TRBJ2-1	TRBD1	TGTGCCAGCAGCACTTACAGGGGAGTGAATGAGCAGTTCTTC	CASSTYRGVNEQFF
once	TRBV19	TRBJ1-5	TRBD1	TGTGCCAGCAGGGGGACAGGGGGCTTGGTTCAGCCCCAGCATTTT	CASRGTGGLVQPQHF
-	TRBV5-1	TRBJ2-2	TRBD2	TGCGCCAGCAGCTTGCTTAGCGGGGCGAGCACCGGGGAGCTGTTTTTT	CASSLLSGASTGELFF
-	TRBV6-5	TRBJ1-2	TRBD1	TGTGCCAGCACCCCAAGGGGACAGTTCTATGGCTACACCTTC	CASTPRGQFYGYTF
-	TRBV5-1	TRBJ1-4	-	TGCGCCAGCAGCTTGGTGGGGGCGGGTGAAAAACTGTTTTTT	CASSLVGAGEKLFF
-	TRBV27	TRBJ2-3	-	TGTGCCAGCAGTTTAGTCGTTCAGAGGGATACGCAGTATTTT	CASSLVVQRDTQYF
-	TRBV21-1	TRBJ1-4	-	TGTGCCAGCAGCAAAGTTAGGGACACCAATGAAAAACTGTTTTTT	CASSKVRDTNEKLFF
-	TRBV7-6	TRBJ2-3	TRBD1	TGTGCCAGCAGCTCAGACGAAGGGACAGGGACAGCAGATACGCAGTATTTT	CASSSDEGTGTADTQYF
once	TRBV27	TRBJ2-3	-	TGTGCCAGCAGTCCCCCCGGGTTAACCAATACGCAGTATTTT	CASSPPGLTNTQYF
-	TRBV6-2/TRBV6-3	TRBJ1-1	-	TGTGCCAGCAGTAATCCTTCCGGAAGGGGCACTGAAGCTTTCTTT	CASSNPSGRGTEAFF
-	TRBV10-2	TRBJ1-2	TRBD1	TGCGCCAGCATTCCCACCGGGACAGGGGATAGCTACTATGGCTACACCTTC	CASIPTGTGDSYYGYTF